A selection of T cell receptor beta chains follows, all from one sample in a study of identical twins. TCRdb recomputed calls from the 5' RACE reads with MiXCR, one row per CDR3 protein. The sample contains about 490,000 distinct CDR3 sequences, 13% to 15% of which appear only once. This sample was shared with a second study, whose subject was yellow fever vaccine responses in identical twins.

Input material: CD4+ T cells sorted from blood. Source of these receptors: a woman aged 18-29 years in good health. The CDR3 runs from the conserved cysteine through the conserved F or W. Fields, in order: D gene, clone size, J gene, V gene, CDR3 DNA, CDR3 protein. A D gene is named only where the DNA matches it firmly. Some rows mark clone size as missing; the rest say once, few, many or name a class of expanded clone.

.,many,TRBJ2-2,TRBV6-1,TGTGCCAGCAGTGAAGGGGGCAACACCGGGGAGCTGTTTTTT,CASSEGGNTGELFF
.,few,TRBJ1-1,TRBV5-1,TGCGCCAGCAGCAACCGACAGGCTGGCACTGAAGCTTTCTTT,CASSNRQAGTEAFF
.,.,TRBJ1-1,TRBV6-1,TGTGCCAGCAGTGAAGTCGTCTCCATAGTGAGGAACACTGAAGCTTTCTTT,CASSEVVSIVRNTEAFF
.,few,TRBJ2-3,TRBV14,TGTGCCAGCAGCCATTTTAGGGCGGGGACCCTCACAGATACGCAGTATTTT,CASSHFRAGTLTDTQYF
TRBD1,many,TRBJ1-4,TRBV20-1,TGCAGGGCCCAGGGGGAGAATGAAAAACTGTTTTTT,CRAQGENEKLFF
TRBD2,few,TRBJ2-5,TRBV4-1,TGCGCCAGCAGCCAATCACCCTTAGCGGGGCAAGAGACCCAGTACTTC,CASSQSPLAGQETQYF
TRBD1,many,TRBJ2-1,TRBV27,TGTGCCAGCAGTCTAGGACAGGGGGCTAGCGATGAGCAGTTCTTC,CASSLGQGASDEQFF
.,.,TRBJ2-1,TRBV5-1,TGCGCCAGCAGCTCCTCTCGACTCGGGAATGAGCAGTTCTTC,CASSSSRLGNEQFF
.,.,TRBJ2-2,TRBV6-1,TGTGCCAGCAGTGAGGAGGGCGCTTTGTCTCGGGCCGGGGAGCTGTTTTTT,CASSEEGALSRAGELFF
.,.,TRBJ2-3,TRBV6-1,TGTGCCAGCAGGGGCACTAGAAAAGATACGCAGTATTTT,CASRGTRKDTQYF
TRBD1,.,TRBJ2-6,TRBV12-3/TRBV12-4,TGTGCCAGCAGTTTTCCGACAGGGGCAACCTCGGCGGGGGCCAACGTCCTGACTTTC,CASSFPTGATSAGANVLTF
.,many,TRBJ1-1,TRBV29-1,TGCAGCGCCCGGGGCTCTTCCTGGGAAAAGAACACTGAAGCTTTCTTT,CSARGSSWEKNTEAFF
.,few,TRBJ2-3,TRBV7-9,TGTGCCTCGGGGACAAATATAGATACGCAGTATTTT,CASGTNIDTQYF
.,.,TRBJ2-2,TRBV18,TGTGCCAGCTCACCAAGGACTAACGGGGAGCTGTTTTTT,CASSPRTNGELFF
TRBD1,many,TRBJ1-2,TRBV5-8,TGTGCCAGCAGCTTGAAGGGACAGCAGAGCTATGGCTACACCTTC,CASSLKGQQSYGYTF